This TCR beta chain originates from a study of shared clonotypes between healthy human individuals. Study-wide findings and caveats: The sole specimen, blood, was sampled, and tissue repertoires likely differ.

The CDR3 is 14 residues long. Deletions cut 3 bases from V and 4 bases from J, with 13 bases between. Germline CDR1 and CDR2: MNHEY and SMNVEV (reference sequence). Only CD45RO-negative cells positively selected for CCR7 counted as naive CD8 cells, so terminally differentiated effector memory CD45RA+ cells were excluded. As concerns this clone: Its antigen is still unknown. Other nucleotide sequences from this sample produce the same CDR3.

Genomic DNA per cell subset filled all wells of several immunoSEQ plates. TCRdb's table, derived via immunoSEQ multiplex PCR, lists solely in-frame clones and lacks some. The profile covers around 2.1 million clones, with approximately 94% appearing a single time and 1.5% to 2% taken by the ten largest. The sequencing sample was made of naive CD8+ T cells from PBMCs. The rearrangement joins TRBV27 to TRBJ2-7; tentative D call: TRBD1 (6 bases). This sequence originates from a man between 18 and 29 years old in good health. Some clones in this sample may be carry-over from other donors' samples. Written as DNA, the CDR3 is TGTGCCAGCAGTTTTGGCAGGGGATGGTACGAGCAGTACTTC. The encoded protein is CASSFGRGWYEQYF.